The clone carrying this T cell receptor (beta chain) was detected once. Its specificity is unknown. The record originates from a study of cytomegalovirus exposure and HLA in healthy donors. Produced via immunoSEQ multiplex PCR; TCRdb's table is partial and in-frame only. The sample includes 150,000 to 200,000 clones, about 89% of them seen just once. CDR3 length: 15 amino acids. Germline CDR1 is SGHRS and CDR2 is YFSETQ. V shed 1 base, J shed 3 bases, and the junction held 5 bases outside the gene matches. Study conclusions and caveats: The classifier, whose performance was assessed in both the original and validation cohorts, reportedly diagnosed cytomegalovirus status with high specificity and sensitivity.

The chain uses TRBV5-1 and TRBJ2-3, with 7 bases fitting TRBD2. The sequence was obtained from a woman between 18 and 29 years old in good health and CMV-seropositive. The sequencing input was PBMCs. This CDR3 is CASSLIGGGTDTQYF. CDR3 DNA sequence: TGCGCCAGCAGCTTGATCGGGGGAGGGACAGATACGCAGTATTTT.